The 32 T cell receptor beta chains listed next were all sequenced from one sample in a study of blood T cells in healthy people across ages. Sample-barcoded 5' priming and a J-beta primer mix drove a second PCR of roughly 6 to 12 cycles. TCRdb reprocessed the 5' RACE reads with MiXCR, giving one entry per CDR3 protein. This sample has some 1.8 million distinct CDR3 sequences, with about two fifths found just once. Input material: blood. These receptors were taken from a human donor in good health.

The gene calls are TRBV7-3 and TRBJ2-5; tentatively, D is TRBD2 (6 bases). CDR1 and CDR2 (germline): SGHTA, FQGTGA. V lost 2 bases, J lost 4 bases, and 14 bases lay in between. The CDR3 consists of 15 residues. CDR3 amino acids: CASSLFGQGGETQYF. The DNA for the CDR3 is TGTGCCAGCAGCTTATTTGGGCAGGGAGGAGAGACCCAGTACTTC.

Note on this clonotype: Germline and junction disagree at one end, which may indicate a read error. CDR3 region: CVSGRVLKDEQYF. The CDR3 bases are TGTGTCAGCGGCAGGGTGCTTAAGGACGAGCAGTACTTC. The rearrangement joins TRBV6-6 to TRBJ2-7; D possibly matches TRBD1 or TRBD2 (5 bases each). In germline, CDR1 is MNHNY, CDR2 SVGAGI (reference sequence). This CDR3 is built from 13 residues.

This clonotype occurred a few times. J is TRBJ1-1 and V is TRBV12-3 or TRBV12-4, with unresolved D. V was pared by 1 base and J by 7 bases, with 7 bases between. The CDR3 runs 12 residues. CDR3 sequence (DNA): TGTGCCAGCAGTTTAGGAGAGGTTGAAGCTTTCTTT. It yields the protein CASSLGEVEAFF.

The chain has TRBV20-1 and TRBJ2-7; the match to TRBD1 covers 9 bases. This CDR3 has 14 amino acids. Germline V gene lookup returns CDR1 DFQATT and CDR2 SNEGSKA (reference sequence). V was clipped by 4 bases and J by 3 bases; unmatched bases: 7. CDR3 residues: CSATPPGQGYEQYF. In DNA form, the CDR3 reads TGCAGTGCTACCCCTCCGGGACAGGGCTACGAGCAGTACTTC.

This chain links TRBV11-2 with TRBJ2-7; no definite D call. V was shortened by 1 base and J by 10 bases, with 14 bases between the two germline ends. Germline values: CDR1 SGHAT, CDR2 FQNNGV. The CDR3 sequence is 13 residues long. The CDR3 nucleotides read TGTGCCAGCAGCTTAGTAGTCCAAGAGGCCCAGTACTTC. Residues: CASSLVVQEAQYF. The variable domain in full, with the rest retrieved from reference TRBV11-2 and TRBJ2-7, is EAGVAQSPRYKIIEKRQSVAFWCNPISGHATLYWYQQILGQGPKLLIQFQNNGVVDDSQLPKDRFSAERLKGVDSTLKIQPAKLEDSAVYLCASSLVVQEAQYFGPGTRLTVT.

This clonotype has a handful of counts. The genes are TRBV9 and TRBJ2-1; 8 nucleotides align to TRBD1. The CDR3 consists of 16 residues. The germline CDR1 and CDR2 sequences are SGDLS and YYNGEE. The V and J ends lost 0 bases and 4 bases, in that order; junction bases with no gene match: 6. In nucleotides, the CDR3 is TGTGCCAGCAGCGTAGCGCAGGGGGCGCTATACAATGAGCAGTTCTTC. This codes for CASSVAQGALYNEQFF.

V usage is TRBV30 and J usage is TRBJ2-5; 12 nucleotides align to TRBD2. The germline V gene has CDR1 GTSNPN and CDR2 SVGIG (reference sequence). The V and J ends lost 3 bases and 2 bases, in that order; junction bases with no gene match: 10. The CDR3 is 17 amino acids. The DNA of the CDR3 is TGTGCCTGGAGGACGCACCGACTAGCGGGGGTACAAGAGACCCAGTACTTC. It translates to CAWRTHRLAGVQETQYF.

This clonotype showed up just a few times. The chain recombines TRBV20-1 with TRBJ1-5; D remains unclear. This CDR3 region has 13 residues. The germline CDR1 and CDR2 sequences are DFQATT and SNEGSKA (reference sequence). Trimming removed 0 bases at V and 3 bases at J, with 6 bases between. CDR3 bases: TGCAGTGCTAGAGATGACGCCAATCAGCCCCAGCATTTT. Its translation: CSARDDANQPQHF.

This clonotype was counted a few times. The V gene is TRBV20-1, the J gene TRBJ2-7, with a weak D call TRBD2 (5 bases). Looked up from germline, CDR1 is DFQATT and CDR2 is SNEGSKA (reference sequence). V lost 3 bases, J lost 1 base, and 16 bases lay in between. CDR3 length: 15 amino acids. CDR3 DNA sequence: TGCAGTGCTAGCCCGAGGGTTGGAAGATCCTACGAGCAGTACTTC. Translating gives CSASPRVGRSYEQYF.

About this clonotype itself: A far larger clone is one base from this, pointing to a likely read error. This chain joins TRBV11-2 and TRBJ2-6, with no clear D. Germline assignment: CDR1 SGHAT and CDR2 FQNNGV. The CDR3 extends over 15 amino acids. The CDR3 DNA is TGTGCCGGCAGCTTGGGCCGCTCTGGGGCCAACGTCCTGACTTTC. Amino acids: CAGSLGRSGANVLTF.

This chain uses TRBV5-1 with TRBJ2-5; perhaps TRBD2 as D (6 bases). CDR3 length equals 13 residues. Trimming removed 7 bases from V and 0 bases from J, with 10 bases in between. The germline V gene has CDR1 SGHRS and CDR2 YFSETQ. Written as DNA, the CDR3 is TGCGCCAGCGCAAGGGACTACCAAGAGACCCAGTACTTC. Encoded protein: CASARDYQETQYF.

The DNA of the CDR3 is TGTGCCAGCAGTGATCTAACGGCAGGATGGCATGAGCAGTTCTTC. Its protein is CASSDLTAGWHEQFF. This chain connects TRBV2 to TRBJ2-1, with unresolved D. The CDR3 contains 15 residues. CDR1 SNHLY and CDR2 FYNNEI come from the germline V gene. V gave up 3 bases and J gave up 8 bases, with 17 bases separating them.

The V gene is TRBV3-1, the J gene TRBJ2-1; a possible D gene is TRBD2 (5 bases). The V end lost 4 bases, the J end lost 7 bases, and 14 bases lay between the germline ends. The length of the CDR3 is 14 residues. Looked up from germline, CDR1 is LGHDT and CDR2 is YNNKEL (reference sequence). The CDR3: CASSRQALANEQFF. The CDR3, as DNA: TGTGCCAGCAGCCGCCAGGCTCTAGCTAATGAGCAGTTCTTC.

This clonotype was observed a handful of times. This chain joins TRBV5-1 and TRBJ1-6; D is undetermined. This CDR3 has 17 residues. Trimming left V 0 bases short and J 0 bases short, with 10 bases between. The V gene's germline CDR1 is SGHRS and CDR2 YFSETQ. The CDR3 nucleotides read TGCGCCAGCAGCTTGGCTACGGCGGGCTCCTATAATTCACCCCTCCACTTT. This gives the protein CASSLATAGSYNSPLHF.

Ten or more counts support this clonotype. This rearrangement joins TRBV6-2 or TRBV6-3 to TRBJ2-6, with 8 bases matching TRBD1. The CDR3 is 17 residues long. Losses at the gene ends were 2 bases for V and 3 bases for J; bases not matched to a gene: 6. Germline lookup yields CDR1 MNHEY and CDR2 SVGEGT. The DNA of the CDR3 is TGTGCCAGCAGTTACGACGAGACAGGGGTTGGGGCCAACGTCCTGACTTTC. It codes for CASSYDETGVGANVLTF.

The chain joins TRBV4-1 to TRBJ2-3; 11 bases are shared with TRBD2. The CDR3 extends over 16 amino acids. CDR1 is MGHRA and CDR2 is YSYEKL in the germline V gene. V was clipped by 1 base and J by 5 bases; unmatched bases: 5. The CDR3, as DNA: TGCGCCAGCAGCCAAGTCGGACTAGCGGGCGGAGATACGCAGTATTTT. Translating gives CASSQVGLAGGDTQYF.

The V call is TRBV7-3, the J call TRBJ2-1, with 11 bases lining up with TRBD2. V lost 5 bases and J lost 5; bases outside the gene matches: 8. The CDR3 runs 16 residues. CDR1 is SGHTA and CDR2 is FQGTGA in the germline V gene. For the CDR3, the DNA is TGTGCCAGCAGCCAAACTAGCGGGGGCCAAAACAATGAGCAGTTCTTC. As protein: CASSQTSGGQNNEQFF.

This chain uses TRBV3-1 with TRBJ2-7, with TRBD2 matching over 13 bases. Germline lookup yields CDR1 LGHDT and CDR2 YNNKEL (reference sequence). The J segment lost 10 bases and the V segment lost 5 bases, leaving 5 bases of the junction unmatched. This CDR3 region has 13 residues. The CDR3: CASSMTSGRTQYF. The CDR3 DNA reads TGTGCCAGCAGCATGACTAGCGGGAGGACTCAGTACTTC.

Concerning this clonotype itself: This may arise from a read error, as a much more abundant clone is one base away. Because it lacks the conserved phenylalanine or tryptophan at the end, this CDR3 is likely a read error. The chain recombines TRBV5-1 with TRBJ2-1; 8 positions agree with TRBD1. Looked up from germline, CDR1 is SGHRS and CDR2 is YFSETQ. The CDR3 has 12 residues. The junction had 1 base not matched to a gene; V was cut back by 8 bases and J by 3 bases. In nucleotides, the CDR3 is TGCGCCAGTGGACAGGGCTACAATGAGCAGTTCGTC. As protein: CASGQGYNEQFV.

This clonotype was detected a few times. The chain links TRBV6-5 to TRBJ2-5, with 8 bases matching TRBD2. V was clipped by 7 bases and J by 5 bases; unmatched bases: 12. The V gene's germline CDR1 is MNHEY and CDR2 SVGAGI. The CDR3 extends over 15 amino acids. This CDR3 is CASNPRTSLLETQYF. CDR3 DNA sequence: TGTGCCAGCAACCCCCGGACTAGCTTGTTGGAGACCCAGTACTTC.

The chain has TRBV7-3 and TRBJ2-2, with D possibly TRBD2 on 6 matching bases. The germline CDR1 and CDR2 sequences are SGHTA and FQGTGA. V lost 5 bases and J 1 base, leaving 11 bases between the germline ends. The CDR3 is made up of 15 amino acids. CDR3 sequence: CASSPYSGNTGELFF. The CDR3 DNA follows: TGTGCCAGCAGCCCCTATAGCGGGAACACCGGGGAGCTGTTTTTT.

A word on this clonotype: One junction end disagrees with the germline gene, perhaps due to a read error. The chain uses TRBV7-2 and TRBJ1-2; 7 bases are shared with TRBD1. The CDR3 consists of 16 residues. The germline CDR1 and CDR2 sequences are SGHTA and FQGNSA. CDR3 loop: CASSLGGDRADYDYTF. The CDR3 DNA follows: TGTGCCAGCAGCTTAGGGGGGGACAGAGCCGACTATGACTACACCTTC.

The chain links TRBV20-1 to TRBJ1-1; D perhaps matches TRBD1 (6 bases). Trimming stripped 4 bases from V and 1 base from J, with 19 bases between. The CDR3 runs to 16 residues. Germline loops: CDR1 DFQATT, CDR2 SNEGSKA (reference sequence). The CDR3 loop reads CSAKDTTGWENTEAFF. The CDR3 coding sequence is TGCAGTGCTAAAGATACGACAGGTTGGGAGAACACTGAAGCTTTCTTT.

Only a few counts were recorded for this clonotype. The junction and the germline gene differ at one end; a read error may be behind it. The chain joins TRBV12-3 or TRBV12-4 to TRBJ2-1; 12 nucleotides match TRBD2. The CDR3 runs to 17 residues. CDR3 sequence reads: CASSLAGGPLSYNEQFF. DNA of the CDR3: TGTGCCAGCAGTCTAGCGGGGGGGCCCCTATCCTACAATGAGCAGTTCTTC.

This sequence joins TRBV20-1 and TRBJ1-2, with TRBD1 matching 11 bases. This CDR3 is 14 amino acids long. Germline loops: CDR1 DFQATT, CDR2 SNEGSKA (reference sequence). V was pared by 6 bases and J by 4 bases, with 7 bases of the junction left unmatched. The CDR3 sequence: CSAGGQGGPYGYTF. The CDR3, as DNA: TGCAGTGCCGGGGGACAGGGGGGCCCCTATGGCTACACCTTC.

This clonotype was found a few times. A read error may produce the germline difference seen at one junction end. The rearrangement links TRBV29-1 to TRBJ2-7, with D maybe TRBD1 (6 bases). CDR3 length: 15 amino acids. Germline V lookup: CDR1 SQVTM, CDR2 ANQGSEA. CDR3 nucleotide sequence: TGCAGCGTCGAAGGTTACAGGGATATAGCTTACGAGCAGTACTTC. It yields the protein CSVEGYRDIAYEQYF.

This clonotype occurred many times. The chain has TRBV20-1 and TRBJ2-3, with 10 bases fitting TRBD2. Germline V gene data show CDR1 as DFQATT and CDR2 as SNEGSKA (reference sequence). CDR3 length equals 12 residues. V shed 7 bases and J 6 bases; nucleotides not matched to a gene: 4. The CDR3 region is CSELAGTDTQYF. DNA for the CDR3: TGCAGTGAACTAGCGGGGACTGATACGCAGTATTTT.

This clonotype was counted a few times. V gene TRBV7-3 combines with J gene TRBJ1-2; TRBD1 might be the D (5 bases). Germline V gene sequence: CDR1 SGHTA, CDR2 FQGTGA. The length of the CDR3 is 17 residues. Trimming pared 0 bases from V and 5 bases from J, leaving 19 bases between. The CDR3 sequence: CASSLTSPGPGGYGYTF. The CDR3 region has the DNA TGTGCCAGCAGCTTAACGTCCCCGGGACCCGGGGGTTATGGCTACACCTTC.

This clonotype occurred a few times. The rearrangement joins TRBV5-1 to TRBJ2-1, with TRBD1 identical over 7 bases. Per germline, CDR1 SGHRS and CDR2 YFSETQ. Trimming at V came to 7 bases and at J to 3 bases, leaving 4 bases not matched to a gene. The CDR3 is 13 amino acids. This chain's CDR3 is CASGWDSYNEQFF. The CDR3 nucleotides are TGCGCCAGCGGATGGGACAGCTACAATGAGCAGTTCTTC.

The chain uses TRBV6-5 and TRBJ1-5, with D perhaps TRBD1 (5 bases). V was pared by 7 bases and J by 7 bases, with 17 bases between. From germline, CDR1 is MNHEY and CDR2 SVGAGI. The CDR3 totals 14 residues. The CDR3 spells CASKGRGAEQPQHF. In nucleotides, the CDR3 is TGTGCCAGCAAGGGGAGGGGCGCGGAGCAGCCCCAGCATTTT.

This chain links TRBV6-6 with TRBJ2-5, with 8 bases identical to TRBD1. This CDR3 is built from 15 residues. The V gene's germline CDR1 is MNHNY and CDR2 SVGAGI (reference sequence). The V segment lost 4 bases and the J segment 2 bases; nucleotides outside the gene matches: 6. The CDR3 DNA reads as TGTGCCAGCAGTTCCTATGGACAGGGACAAGAGACCCAGTACTTC. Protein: CASSSYGQGQETQYF.

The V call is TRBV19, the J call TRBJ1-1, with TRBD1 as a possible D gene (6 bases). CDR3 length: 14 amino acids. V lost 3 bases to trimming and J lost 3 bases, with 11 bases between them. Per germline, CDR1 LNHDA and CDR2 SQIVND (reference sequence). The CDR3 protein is CASSIQGMHTEAFF. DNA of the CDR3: TGTGCCAGTAGTATCCAGGGGATGCACACTGAAGCTTTCTTT.